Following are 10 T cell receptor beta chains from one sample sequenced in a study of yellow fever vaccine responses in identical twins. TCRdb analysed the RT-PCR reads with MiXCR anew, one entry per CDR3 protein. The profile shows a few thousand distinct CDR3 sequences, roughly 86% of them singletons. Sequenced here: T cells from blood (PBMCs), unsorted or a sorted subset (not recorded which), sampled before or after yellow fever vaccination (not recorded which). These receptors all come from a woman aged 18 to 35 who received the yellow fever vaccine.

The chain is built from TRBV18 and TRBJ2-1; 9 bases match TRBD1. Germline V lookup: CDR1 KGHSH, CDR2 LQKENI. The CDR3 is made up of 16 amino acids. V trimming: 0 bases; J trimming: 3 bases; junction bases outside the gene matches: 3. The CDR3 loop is CASSPPRTGVYNEQFF. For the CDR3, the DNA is TGTGCCAGCTCACCACCCCGGACAGGGGTCTACAATGAGCAGTTCTTC.

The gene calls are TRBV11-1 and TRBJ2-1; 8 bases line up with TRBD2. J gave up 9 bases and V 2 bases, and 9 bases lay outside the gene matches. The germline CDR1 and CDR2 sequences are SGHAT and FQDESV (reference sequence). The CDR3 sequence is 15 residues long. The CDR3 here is CASSLWGGGPSEQFF. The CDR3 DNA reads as TGTGCCAGCAGCTTATGGGGCGGGGGGCCCTCTGAGCAGTTCTTC.

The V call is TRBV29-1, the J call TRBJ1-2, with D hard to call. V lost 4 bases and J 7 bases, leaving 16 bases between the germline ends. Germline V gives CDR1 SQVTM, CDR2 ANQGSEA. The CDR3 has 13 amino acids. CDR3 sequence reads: CSVVRETLSGYTF. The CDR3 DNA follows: TGCAGCGTTGTCCGGGAGACCCTGAGTGGCTACACCTTC.

For the CDR3, the DNA is TGTGCCAGCAGCTGGACGGGACTAGTCTACGAGCAGTACTTC. This encodes CASSWTGLVYEQYF. The chain uses TRBV5-4 and TRBJ2-7, with TRBD2 identical over 8 bases. The V and J ends lost 3 bases and 3 bases, in that order; junction bases with no gene match: 5. The germline gives CDR1 SGHNT, CDR2 YYREEE (reference sequence). CDR3 length: 14 amino acids.

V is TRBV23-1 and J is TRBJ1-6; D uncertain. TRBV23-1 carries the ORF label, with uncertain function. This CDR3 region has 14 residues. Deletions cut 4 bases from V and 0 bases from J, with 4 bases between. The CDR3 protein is CASSPPSYNSPLHF. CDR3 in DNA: TGCGCCAGCAGTCCCCCCTCCTATAATTCACCCCTCCACTTT.

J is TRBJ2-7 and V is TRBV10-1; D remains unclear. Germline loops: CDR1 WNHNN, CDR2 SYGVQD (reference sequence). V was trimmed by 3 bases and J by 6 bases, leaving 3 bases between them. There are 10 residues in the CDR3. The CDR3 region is CASSDCEQYF. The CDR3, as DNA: TGCGCCAGCAGTGACTGCGAGCAGTACTTC.

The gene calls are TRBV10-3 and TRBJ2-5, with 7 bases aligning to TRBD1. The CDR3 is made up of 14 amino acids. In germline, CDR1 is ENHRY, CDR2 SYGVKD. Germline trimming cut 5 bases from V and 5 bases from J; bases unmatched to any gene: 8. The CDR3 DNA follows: TGTGCCATCAGTCCCATAAGGGGGCGTGAGACCCAGTACTTC. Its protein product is CAISPIRGRETQYF.

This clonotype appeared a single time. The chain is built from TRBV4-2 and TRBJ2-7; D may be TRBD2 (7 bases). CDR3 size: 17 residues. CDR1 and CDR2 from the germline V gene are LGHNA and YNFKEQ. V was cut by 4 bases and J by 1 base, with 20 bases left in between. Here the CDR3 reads CASSPLGGGAMSYEQYF. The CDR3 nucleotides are TGTGCCAGCAGCCCCCTAGGAGGGGGGGCAATGTCCTACGAGCAGTACTTC.

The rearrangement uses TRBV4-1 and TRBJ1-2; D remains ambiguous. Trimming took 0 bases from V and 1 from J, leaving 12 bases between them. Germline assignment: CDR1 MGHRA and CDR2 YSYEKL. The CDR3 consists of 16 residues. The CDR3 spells CASSQESGLGNYGYTF. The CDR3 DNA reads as TGCGCCAGCAGCCAAGAGTCCGGCCTCGGTAACTATGGCTACACCTTC.

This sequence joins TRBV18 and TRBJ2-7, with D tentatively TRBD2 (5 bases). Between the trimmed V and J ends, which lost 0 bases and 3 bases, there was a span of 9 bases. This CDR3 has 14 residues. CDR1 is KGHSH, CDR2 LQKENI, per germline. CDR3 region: CASSPPLEGYEQYF. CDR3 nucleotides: TGTGCCAGCTCACCACCGTTAGAGGGCTACGAGCAGTACTTC.